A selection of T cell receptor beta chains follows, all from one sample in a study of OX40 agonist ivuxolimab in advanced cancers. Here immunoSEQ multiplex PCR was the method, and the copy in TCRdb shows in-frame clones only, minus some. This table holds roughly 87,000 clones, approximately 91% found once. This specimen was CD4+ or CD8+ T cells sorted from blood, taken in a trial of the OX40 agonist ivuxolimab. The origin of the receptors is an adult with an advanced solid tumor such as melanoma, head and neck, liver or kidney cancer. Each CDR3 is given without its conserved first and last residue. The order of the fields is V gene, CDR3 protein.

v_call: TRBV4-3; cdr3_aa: ASSQDMGQGGKTQY
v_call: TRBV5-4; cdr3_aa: ASSLADRTSYEQY
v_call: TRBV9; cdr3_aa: ASSAGTGSEAF
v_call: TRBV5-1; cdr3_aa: ASSLGGMNTEAF
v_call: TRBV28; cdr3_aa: ASSLDGGAYNEQF
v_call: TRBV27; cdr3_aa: ASSFGQGNQPQH
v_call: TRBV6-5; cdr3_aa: ASSYQGTGSPLH
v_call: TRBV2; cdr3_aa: ATNPTSAPWDTQY
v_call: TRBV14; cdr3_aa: ASSPTSGLNSYEQY
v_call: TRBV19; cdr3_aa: ASSIFPVDRGHGYT
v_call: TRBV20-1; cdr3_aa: SAWSTGGYT
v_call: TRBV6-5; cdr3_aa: ASSYLKTQY
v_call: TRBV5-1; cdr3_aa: ASSLGGQETQY
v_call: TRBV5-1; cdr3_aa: ASSLGLNTEAF
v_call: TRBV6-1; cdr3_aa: ASRGTGDWTDTQY
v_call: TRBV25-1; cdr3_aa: ASSDPGSYNEQF
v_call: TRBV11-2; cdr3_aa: ASSPRDRGNTIY
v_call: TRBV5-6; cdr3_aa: ASSPATAGTRETQY
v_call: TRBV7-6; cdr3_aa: ASSPGPGQIYEQY
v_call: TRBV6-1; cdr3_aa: ASSEPRLAGGPEQY
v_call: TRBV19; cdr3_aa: ASSWQGTANLGLNQPQH
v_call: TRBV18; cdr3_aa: ASSDGTATEAF
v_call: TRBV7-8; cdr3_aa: ASSLGNYGYT
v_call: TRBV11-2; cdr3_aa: ASSSEGYGYT
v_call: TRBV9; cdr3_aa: ASSVTAVLNYGYT
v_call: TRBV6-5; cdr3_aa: ASSYGDGAETQY
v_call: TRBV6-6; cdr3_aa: ASRGAGGSYNEQF
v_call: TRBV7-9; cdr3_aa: ASSLVASEVD